This entry lists 9 T cell receptor beta chains sequenced from one sample in a study of vaccination effects on CD4 cells after COVID-19 (dated by TCRdb to 2022 to 2024). Libraries were constructed by the immunoSEQ multiplex PCR assay. This is the immuneACCESS table as TCRdb keeps it, with only in-frame sequences that have V and J called. A part of the clones is gone; compared with another copy, unresolved V genes explain less than half, and the rest is unexplained. The sample has 30,000 or so clones on record, around 67% of them singletons. Together, the top ten hold 10% of the sample. These receptors' targets are unknown. The ViraFEST assay stimulated PBMC with viral peptide pools and then used TCR sequencing to identify antigen-specific CD4+ T cell clonotypes by expansion. After around 11 days of culture, CD4+ T cells were isolated with the EasySep CD4+ T cell isolation kit. Each participant received two doses of an mRNA SARS-CoV-2 vaccine, either BNT162b2 or mRNA-1273.

Specimen: CD4+ T cells from PBMCs cultured with HCoV-NL63 spike peptides, collected after COVID-19 vaccination. The meaning of the sample's cell subset or site label: HCoV-NL63 spike overlapping peptide pool stimulation. The receptors were gathered from a human donor who received a COVID-19 vaccine.

V and J are TRBV21-1 and TRBJ1-1. TRBV21-1 is deemed a pseudogene. The CDR3 is made up of 15 amino acids. The CDR3, as DNA: TGTGCCAGCATCACCGAGGACGCCATGAACACTGAAGCTTTCTTT. This codes for CASITEDAMNTEAFF.

This clone was picked up a small number of times. The chain is built from TRBV2 and TRBJ2-7, with D possibly matching TRBD1 (5 bases). The V end lost 5 bases, the J end lost 0 bases, and 5 bases lay between the germline ends. The CDR3 is 12 residues long. CDR1 is SNHLY, CDR2 FYNNEI, per germline. The CDR3 loop reads CASSRGSYEQYF. The CDR3 DNA sequence: TGTGCCAGCAGTAGGGGCTCCTACGAGCAGTACTTC. The full variable domain, in which reference TRBV2 and TRBJ2-7 provide the parts outside the CDR3, is EPEVTQTPSHQVTQMGQEVILRCVPISNHLYFYWYRQILGQKVEFLVSFYNNEISEKSEIFDDQFSVERPDGSNFTLKIRSTKLEDSAMYFCASSRGSYEQYFGPGTRLTVT.

The genes are TRBV3-1 (or the pseudogene TRBV3-2) and TRBJ2-2, with a weak D call TRBD1 (6 bases). Trimming pared 3 bases from V and 2 bases from J, leaving 13 bases between. Germline CDR1 is LGHDT and CDR2 is YNNKEL (reference sequence). CDR3 size: 16 residues. The chain's CDR3 is CASSQPQGSNTGELFF. The CDR3 DNA follows: TGTGCCAGCAGCCAGCCACAGGGAAGTAACACCGGGGAGCTGTTTTTT.

In nucleotides, the CDR3 is TGTGCCAGTAGGGCTCTGGACAGGGGATTGTTAGCCGGGGAGCTGTTTTTT. Translated: CASRALDRGLLAGELFF. The V gene is TRBV19, the J gene TRBJ2-2; 9 bases agree with TRBD1. The V gene's germline CDR1 is LNHDA and CDR2 SQIVND (reference sequence). Trimming at V came to 6 bases and at J to 6 bases, leaving 14 bases not matched to a gene. The CDR3 totals 17 residues. The full variable domain, its missing parts supplied by reference TRBV19 and TRBJ2-2, is DGGITQSPKYLFRKEGQNVTLSCEQNLNHDAMYWYRQDPGQGLRLIYYSQIVNDFQKGDIAEGYSVSREKKESFPLTVTSAQKNPTAFYLCASRALDRGLLAGELFFGEGSRLTVL.

The chain uses TRBV19 and TRBJ2-2, with unresolved D. Germline values: CDR1 LNHDA, CDR2 SQIVND (reference sequence). The CDR3 loop spans 16 amino acids. V was clipped by 4 bases and J by 3 bases, with 15 bases between them. The CDR3 bases are TGTGCCAGTAGTAAACGAGCAAGATTGGACACCGGGGAGCTGTTTTTT. This codes for CASSKRARLDTGELFF.

The chain recombines TRBV6-1 with TRBJ2-1; D remains unclear. The CDR3 extends over 14 amino acids. Per germline, CDR1 MNHNS and CDR2 SASEGT. With 0 bases removed from V and 6 bases from J, the gap between germline ends came to 9 bases. The CDR3 sequence: CASSEAPRGNEQFF. Written as DNA, the CDR3 is TGTGCCAGCAGTGAAGCCCCGAGAGGCAATGAGCAGTTCTTC.

The rearrangement links TRBV24-1 to TRBJ2-5; D is undetermined. The CDR3 runs 13 residues. CDR1 is KGHDR, CDR2 SFDVKD, per germline. The V end lost 3 bases, the J end lost 5 bases, and 9 bases lay between the germline ends. The CDR3 is CATSDRSRETQYF. The CDR3 DNA is TGTGCCACCAGTGATCGATCAAGGGAGACCCAGTACTTC.

This clone was recorded only once. V gene TRBV10-3 combines with J gene TRBJ2-3, with TRBD1 identical over 8 bases. CDR1 ENHRY and CDR2 SYGVKD come from the germline V gene. The J segment lost 4 bases and the V segment lost 6 bases, leaving 9 bases of the junction unmatched. The CDR3 is 15 residues long. The CDR3, as DNA: TGTGCCATCAGCTATGGGACAGGATTGTCAGATACGCAGTATTTT. As protein: CAISYGTGLSDTQYF.

This clone was seen a few times. The rearrangement uses TRBV4-2 and TRBJ2-7; a possible D gene is TRBD2 (5 bases). The CDR3 has 15 amino acids. The germline V and J ends were trimmed by 0 bases and 3 bases, with 12 bases remaining between them. Germline V gives CDR1 LGHNA, CDR2 YNFKEQ. The CDR3 reads CASSQDITSIYEQYF. The CDR3 DNA follows: TGTGCCAGCAGCCAAGACATTACTAGTATCTACGAGCAGTACTTC.